This T cell receptor beta chain came from a study of cytomegalovirus exposure and HLA in healthy donors. Looking at the study overall: One earlier analysis, a look at 180 million or so T cells, found roughly 120 million unique TCR beta sequences.

About this clone itself: Its target is unknown.

Germline V gene sequence: CDR1 MNHEY, CDR2 SVGAGI. V gave up 6 bases and J gave up 2 bases; unmatched junction bases: 10. The CDR3 spans 15 residues. General study findings and limits: There were several of the most significant clusters that appeared linked to common viral pathogens in a later analysis. Associated with cytomegalovirus, according to the listing, were around 170 TCR beta chains.

The study ran its PCR with 60 Vbeta and 13 Jbeta primers. Here immunoSEQ multiplex PCR was the method, and the copy in TCRdb shows in-frame clones only, minus some. The sample carries roughly 100,000 clones, approximately 66% recorded once. The rearrangement links TRBV6-5 to TRBJ2-7, with 7 bases matching TRBD2. The TCR was taken from a woman in her forties or fifties in good health and CMV-seronegative. Material: PBMCs. DNA of the CDR3: TGTGCCAGCAGCCCCTCCCGGGGAGGGGCCTACGAGCAGTACTTC. This sequence encodes CASSPSRGGAYEQYF.